This T cell receptor beta chain was identified in a study of blood T cells in healthy people across ages. The CDR3 runs to 15 residues. Per the germline V gene, CDR1 is SGHTA and CDR2 is FQGTGA. The ends were cut back, 2 bases at V and 3 bases at J, with 13 bases in the middle. The second PCR ran roughly 6 to 11 cycles with a sample-barcoded 5' primer and J-beta primers. TCRdb redid the calling of the 5' RACE reads with MiXCR, one entry per CDR3 protein. The profile shows some 800,000 distinct CDR3 sequences, around a quarter of them singletons. These data also formed part of another study, on T cells of mothers and their children. From that paper: Within related and unrelated pairs, thymic selection shapes TCR recombination output in a similar way.

The V gene is TRBV7-3, the J gene TRBJ1-1; weak D call: TRBD1 (6 bases). The sequence was collected from a boy younger than 18 in good health. The sample taken for sequencing was blood. The DNA of the CDR3 is TGTGCCAGCAGCTTAGTTGGCAGGGGTGACACTGAAGCTTTCTTT. As protein: CASSLVGRGDTEAFF.